One sample yielded the 13 T cell receptor beta chains listed below, sequenced in a study of T cell repertoires in cytomegalovirus infection. Their antigen targets remain unknown. TCRdb independently ran MiXCR on the reads; one entry per CDR3 protein. The table lists 300,000 to 400,000 distinct CDR3 sequences, 29% of them singletons. This sample comprised cultured PBMCs, obtained from culture after CMV antigen stimulation. The receptors derive from a human donor in good health (CMV status not recorded). Some clones in this sample may be carry-over from other donors' samples.

The chain carries TRBV10-3 and TRBJ1-1, with D uncertain. The germline CDR1 and CDR2 sequences are ENHRY and SYGVKD. The CDR3 has 13 residues. With 3 bases removed from V and 5 bases from J, the gap between germline ends came to 10 bases. The CDR3 reads CAISDWSGTEAFF. As DNA, the CDR3 is TGTGCCATCAGTGATTGGTCCGGAACTGAAGCTTTCTTT.

This clonotype was counted a few times. The chain couples TRBV12-3 or TRBV12-4 to TRBJ1-2; D gene uncertain. The CDR3 is 14 amino acids. V lost 2 bases to trimming and J lost 6 bases, with 13 bases between them. CDR3 DNA sequence: TGTGCCAGCAGTTTACTTGAGAGTGCGGATGGCTACACCTTC. This translates into CASSLLESADGYTF.

This chain connects TRBV19 to TRBJ1-1; 8 bases align to TRBD1. Germline V gene data show CDR1 as LNHDA and CDR2 as SQIVND (reference sequence). The trim removed 7 bases at V and 1 base at J, leaving 8 bases unmatched. The CDR3 length is 15 residues. The CDR3 bases are TGTGCCAGTAACGAACAGGGGGTCCGGAACACTGAAGCTTTCTTT. It is translated as CASNEQGVRNTEAFF. The full variable domain, its missing parts supplied by reference TRBV19 and TRBJ1-1, is DGGITQSPKYLFRKEGQNVTLSCEQNLNHDAMYWYRQDPGQGLRLIYYSQIVNDFQKGDIAEGYSVSREKKESFPLTVTSAQKNPTAFYLCASNEQGVRNTEAFFGQGTRLTVV.

The rearrangement links TRBV12-3 or TRBV12-4 to TRBJ1-1, with 8 bases that match TRBD1. Germline trimming cut 3 bases from V and 2 bases from J; bases unmatched to any gene: 5. The CDR3 length is 15 residues. CDR3 residues: CASSLGDRINTEAFF. CDR3 sequence (DNA): TGTGCCAGCAGTTTGGGGGACAGGATAAACACTGAAGCTTTCTTT.

V is TRBV30 and J is TRBJ1-2; D is uncertain. This CDR3 region has 13 residues. Per germline, CDR1 GTSNPN and CDR2 SVGIG (reference sequence). V was clipped by 4 bases and J by 7 bases, with 16 bases between them. Written as DNA, the CDR3 is TGTGCCTGGAATGAGGGATTCTCCCTTGGCTACACCTTC. Translation gives CAWNEGFSLGYTF.

The gene calls are TRBV3-1 and TRBJ1-1, with D perhaps matching TRBD1 (6 bases). CDR1 and CDR2 (germline): LGHDT, YNNKEL (reference sequence). Trimming removed 2 bases at V and 4 bases at J, with 14 bases between. The CDR3 spans 15 residues. The CDR3 bases are TGTGCCAGCAGCCAATTAGACAGGCAGAGCACTGAAGCTTTCTTT. This sequence encodes CASSQLDRQSTEAFF. The whole variable domain, filled in from reference TRBV3-1 and TRBJ1-1, reads DTAVSQTPKYLVTQMGNDKSIKCEQNLGHDTMYWYKQDSKKFLKIMFSYNNKELIINETVPNRFSPKSPDKAHLNLHINSLELGDSAVYFCASSQLDRQSTEAFFGQGTRLTVV.

The rearrangement joins TRBV20-1 to TRBJ2-5; 7 bases match TRBD1. Germline assignment: CDR1 DFQATT and CDR2 SNEGSKA (reference sequence). Trimming took 1 base from V and 4 from J; bases not matched to a gene: 3. This CDR3 region has 13 residues. DNA of the CDR3: TGCAGTGCTAGAGTTGAGGGGGCAGAGACCCAGTACTTC. Amino acids: CSARVEGAETQYF.

This clonotype has more than one count but fewer than ten. The rearrangement uses TRBV6-5 and TRBJ1-2; TRBD1 agrees at 7 bases. Germline loops: CDR1 MNHEY, CDR2 SVGAGI. The CDR3 contains 14 residues. V trimming: 5 bases; J trimming: 2 bases; junction bases outside the gene matches: 5. CDR3 nucleotides: TGTGCCAGCAGTACCCCGGGACAGAACTATGGCTACACCTTC. Amino acids: CASSTPGQNYGYTF.

This clonotype was recorded once. V and J are TRBV6-5 and TRBJ1-2; 7 bases map to TRBD1. Germline assignment: CDR1 MNHEY and CDR2 SVGAGI. The CDR3 covers 15 residues. Trimming took 5 bases from V and 4 from J; bases not matched to a gene: 10. CDR3 nucleotide sequence: TGTGCCAGCAGTACGACGAGACAGGGCGGCTATGGCTACACCTTC. The encoded protein is CASSTTRQGGYGYTF.

This clonotype appeared many times. V usage is TRBV5-5 and J usage is TRBJ1-5, with D possibly being TRBD1 (6 bases). The CDR3 loop spans 15 amino acids. With 3 bases removed from V and 4 bases from J, the gap between germline ends came to 14 bases. CDR1 and CDR2 from the germline V gene are SGHKS and YYEKEE (reference sequence). Here the CDR3 DNA reads TGTGCCAGCAGCTGGGGGCAGGGGCGGAATCAGCCCCAGCATTTT. Its translation: CASSWGQGRNQPQHF.

This clonotype was recorded a few times. This chain uses TRBV12-3 or TRBV12-4 with TRBJ2-2, with 11 bases aligning to TRBD2. The J segment lost 4 bases and the V segment lost 6 bases, leaving 7 bases of the junction unmatched. The CDR3 sequence is 16 residues long. The CDR3 is CASSLSSGGLTGELFF. CDR3 DNA: TGTGCCAGCAGCCTCTCTAGCGGGGGGCTCACCGGGGAGCTGTTTTTT.

This rearrangement joins TRBV13 to TRBJ2-5, with 8 bases aligning to TRBD2. This CDR3 comprises 15 residues. CDR1 and CDR2 from the germline V gene are PRHDT and FYEKMQ (reference sequence). Losses at the gene ends were 2 bases for V and 5 bases for J; bases not matched to a gene: 7. This CDR3 reads CASSLLKRGYETQYF. The CDR3 nucleotides read TGTGCCAGCAGCTTACTGAAGCGGGGGTATGAGACCCAGTACTTC.

This clonotype occurred a few times. This chain connects TRBV19 to TRBJ1-1; D is possibly TRBD1 (5 bases). The germline V gene has CDR1 LNHDA and CDR2 SQIVND (reference sequence). The CDR3 extends over 14 amino acids. Trimming stripped 5 bases from V and 2 bases from J, with 12 bases between. The CDR3 loop is CASSSDSFNTEAFF. The CDR3 coding sequence is TGTGCCAGTAGTTCAGACAGTTTTAACACTGAAGCTTTCTTT.